These T cell receptor beta chains were read from a single sample in a study of Ad26.COV2.S vaccination and SARS-CoV-2 variants. Sequencing used immunoSEQ multiplex PCR; TCRdb keeps in-frame clones, though not all of them. The sample shows about 680,000 clones, roughly 90% of them seen only once. The input for sequencing was peripheral blood, taken in a trial of Ad26.COV2.S vaccine versus placebo. The receptor set was obtained from a person aged 18-60 years who received the Ad26.COV2.S COVID-19 vaccine or a placebo. CDR3s include the opening cysteine and the closing phenylalanine or tryptophan. Fields, in order: D gene, clone size, V gene, J gene, CDR3 protein, CDR3 DNA. The D gene is left open where the match is weak. Size is omitted from some rows. Given values are once, few, many or a class for expanded clones.

NA	NA	TRBV18	TRBJ2-2	CASSPGSTGELFF	TGTGCCAGCTCACCGGGGAGTACCGGGGAGCTGTTTTTT
NA	NA	TRBV29-1	TRBJ2-3	CSVDQDRADTQYF	TGCAGCGTCGACCAGGACCGCGCAGATACGCAGTATTTT
NA	NA	TRBV2	TRBJ2-5	CASCGTLGFMRETQYF	TGTGCCAGCTGCGGGACCTTAGGTTTTATGAGGGAGACCCAGTACTTC
NA	NA	TRBV21-1	TRBJ2-7	CASSNRSRGSYEQYF	TGTGCCAGCAGCAATCGGTCCAGGGGATCCTACGAGCAGTACTTC
TRBD1	NA	TRBV7-9	TRBJ1-2	CASSLMDRDYGYTF	TGTGCCAGCAGCCTTATGGACAGGGACTATGGCTACACCTTC
NA	NA	TRBV7-9	TRBJ1-1	CASSLGGSNTEAFF	TGTGCCAGCAGCTTAGGGGGCAGCAACACTGAAGCTTTCTTT
TRBD1	NA	TRBV29-1	TRBJ1-4	CSVGQGANEKLFF	TGCAGCGTCGGACAGGGGGCGAATGAAAAACTGTTTTTT
NA	NA	TRBV6-5	TRBJ2-1	CASTDSYNEQFF	TGTGCCAGCACCGACTCCTACAATGAGCAGTTCTTC
NA	NA	TRBV7-7	TRBJ1-3	CASSQRTLSGNTIYF	TGTGCTAGCAGCCAAAGGACGCTCTCTGGAAACACCATATATTTT
TRBD2	NA	TRBV11-3	TRBJ2-5	CASSPRWLAVEETQYF	TGTGCCAGCAGCCCTCGGTGGCTAGCGGTAGAAGAGACCCAGTACTTC
NA	NA	TRBV27	TRBJ2-6	CASSLEGSGANVLTF	TGTGCCAGCAGTTTAGAGGGGTCTGGGGCCAACGTCCTGACTTTC
NA	NA	TRBV7-2	TRBJ1-6	CASSPRGGQAGTFNSPLHF	TGTGCCAGCAGCCCCAGAGGCGGTCAGGCCGGAACCTTCAATTCACCCCTCCACTTT
TRBD2	NA	TRBV27	TRBJ2-7	CASSFRLAVRGSYEQYF	TGTGCCAGCAGTTTTCGGCTAGCGGTGAGGGGCTCCTACGAGCAGTACTTC
NA	NA	TRBV6-5	TRBJ2-1	CASSQQQEQFF	TGTGCCAGCAGCCAACAGCAGGAGCAGTTCTTC
TRBD2	NA	TRBV7-2	TRBJ2-7	CASSFGLAGKGGYEQYF	TGTGCCAGCAGCTTTGGACTAGCGGGAAAGGGTGGCTACGAGCAGTACTTC
NA	once	TRBV30	TRBJ2-2	CAWSRTVGELFF	TGTGCCTGGTCCCGGACAGTCGGGGAGCTGTTTTTT
NA	NA	TRBV7-3	TRBJ2-2	CASSKSGQGELFF	TGTGCCAGCAGCAAATCCGGACAGGGGGAGCTGTTTTTT
NA	NA	TRBV4-2	TRBJ2-3	CASSQDEDSSSTDTQYF	TGTGCCAGCAGCCAAGATGAAGATAGCTCCAGCACAGATACGCAGTATTTT
NA	NA	TRBV10-3	TRBJ2-7	CAISVAWEQYF	TGTGCCATCAGTGTGGCGTGGGAGCAGTACTTC
NA	NA	TRBV7-9	TRBJ2-1	CASSPPPGRGNEQFF	TGTGCCAGCAGCCCCCCCCCAGGCCGCGGCAATGAGCAGTTCTTC
NA	many	TRBV27	TRBJ2-7	CASSGGPSYEQYF	TGTGCCAGCAGCGGGGGCCCATCCTACGAGCAGTACTTC
NA	once	TRBV7-2	TRBJ2-4	CASSPRRAGRNIQYF	TGTGCCAGCAGCCCACGTCGGGCAGGACGGAACATTCAGTACTTC
NA	NA	TRBV3-1/TRBV3-2	TRBJ2-7	CASSSSPLYYEQYF	TGTGCCAGCAGCTCCAGTCCCCTGTACTACGAGCAGTACTTC
NA	NA	TRBV7-8	TRBJ1-2	CASSSHRPPTNYGYTF	TGTGCCAGCAGCTCACATAGACCACCTACTAACTATGGCTACACCTTC
TRBD2	NA	TRBV5-4	TRBJ2-2	CASSLGNSGVTGELFF	TGTGCCAGCAGCTTGGGGAATAGCGGGGTCACCGGGGAGCTGTTTTTT
NA	NA	TRBV9	TRBJ1-5	CASSSPQHF	TGTGCCAGCAGCTCGCCCCAGCATTTT
NA	NA	TRBV5-1	TRBJ2-7	CASSPSSYEQYF	TGCGCCAGCAGCCCAAGCTCCTACGAGCAGTACTTC
TRBD1	NA	TRBV18	TRBJ1-3	CASSPLFSGTGTGNTIYF	TGTGCCAGCTCACCACTCTTCTCCGGGACAGGGACTGGAAACACCATATATTTT
TRBD1	NA	TRBV5-1	TRBJ1-2	CASSSPGQGYGYTF	TGCGCCAGCAGCTCGCCGGGACAGGGGTATGGCTACACCTTC
TRBD2	NA	TRBV3-1/TRBV3-2	TRBJ2-7	CASSQDPTGLAGVHEQYF	TGTGCCAGCAGCCAAGATCCAACGGGACTAGCGGGAGTCCACGAGCAGTACTTC
TRBD2	NA	TRBV29-1	TRBJ2-1	CSVQRENEQFF	TGCAGCGTTCAGCGGGAGAATGAGCAGTTCTTC
NA	NA	TRBV5-4	TRBJ2-7	CASSLGGQSYEQYF	TGTGCCAGCAGCTTGGGCGGCCAGAGCTACGAGCAGTACTTC
NA	NA	TRBV3-1/TRBV3-2	TRBJ2-2	CASSQGVALTGELFF	TGTGCCAGCAGCCAAGGGGTTGCGCTCACCGGGGAGCTGTTTTTT
TRBD2	NA	TRBV5-4	TRBJ2-5	CASSRLAGGLKETQYF	TGTGCCAGCAGCAGACTAGCGGGGGGGCTTAAGGAGACCCAGTACTTC
NA	NA	TRBV6-6	TRBJ1-3	CASSYGQPSGNTIYF	TGTGCCAGCAGTTACGGACAACCCTCTGGAAACACCATATATTTT
NA	once	TRBV3-1/TRBV3-2	TRBJ1-5	CASRQRESNQPQHF	TGTGCCAGCCGACAGAGGGAAAGCAATCAGCCCCAGCATTTT
TRBD2	NA	TRBV10-3	TRBJ2-3	CAISAGRAYADTQYF	TGTGCCATCAGTGCCGGGAGGGCCTACGCAGATACGCAGTATTTT
NA	NA	TRBV7-2	TRBJ2-5	CASSFNGGQETQYF	TGTGCCAGCAGCTTCAACGGAGGCCAAGAGACCCAGTACTTC
TRBD1	NA	TRBV6-2/TRBV6-3	TRBJ1-1	CASSNAGTGGTEAFF	TGTGCCAGCAGTAACGCCGGGACAGGGGGCACTGAAGCTTTCTTT
TRBD1	NA	TRBV5-4	TRBJ2-1	CASSSRQGSHNEQFF	TGTGCCAGCAGCTCCCGACAGGGGTCCCACAATGAGCAGTTCTTC
NA	NA	TRBV6-2/TRBV6-3	TRBJ2-1	CASSLVSGSYNEQFF	TGTGCCAGCAGTCTGGTTTCGGGCTCCTACAATGAGCAGTTCTTC
TRBD1	NA	TRBV6-5	TRBJ2-7	CASSYSLGQGPYEQYF	TGTGCCAGCAGTTACTCCCTTGGACAGGGCCCCTACGAGCAGTACTTC
TRBD2	once	TRBV9	TRBJ2-2	CASSVGLAGTGELFF	TGTGCCAGCAGCGTAGGACTAGCGGGGACCGGGGAGCTGTTTTTT
NA	NA	TRBV7-8	TRBJ2-2	CASSLDYTGELFF	TGTGCCAGCAGCTTAGACTACACCGGGGAGCTGTTTTTT
NA	once	TRBV19	TRBJ1-1	CASSADRAPKNTEAFF	TGTGCCAGTAGTGCCGACCGGGCCCCCAAGAACACTGAAGCTTTCTTT
TRBD2	NA	TRBV19	TRBJ2-7	CASSIDGLAGGPSYF	TGTGCCAGTAGTATAGACGGACTAGCGGGAGGACCCTCGTACTTC
NA	NA	TRBV19	TRBJ1-1	CASSGQGPEAFF	TGTGCCAGTAGCGGGCAGGGACCTGAAGCTTTCTTT
NA	NA	TRBV7-2	TRBJ1-2	CASSFGDSRVGYTF	TGTGCCAGCAGCTTCGGAGATTCCCGGGTCGGCTACACCTTC
NA	once	TRBV30	TRBJ2-7	CAWSVGLGGLSYEQYF	TGTGCCTGGAGTGTAGGGTTGGGGGGCCTCTCCTACGAGCAGTACTTC
NA	NA	TRBV12-3/TRBV12-4	TRBJ2-1	CASSFWGNEQFF	TGTGCCAGCAGTTTCTGGGGCAATGAGCAGTTCTTC
NA	NA	TRBV18	TRBJ2-3	CASSFGSDTQYF	TGTGCCAGCTCTTTTGGCTCAGATACGCAGTATTTT